A selection of T cell receptor beta chains follows, all from one sample in a study of a mutant IDH1 vaccine in newly diagnosed glioma. Their antigens remain unidentified. The data were produced by immunoSEQ multiplex PCR, yet TCRdb's version contains in-frame clones alone and is incomplete. The sample carries almost 85,000 clones, roughly 85% recorded once. This specimen was PBMCs, taken from a glioma patient whose treatment included an IDH1 peptide vaccine. These receptors originate from a man younger than 40 with glioma. Some clones in this sample may be carry-over from other donors' samples. CDR3s include the opening cysteine and the closing phenylalanine or tryptophan. The order of the fields is CDR3 protein, CDR3 DNA, J gene, D gene, clone size, V gene. A D gene is named only where the DNA matches it firmly. Only part of the rows carry a size: once, few, many, or a class if the clone is expanded.

CASSAREENSPLHF TGTGCCAGCAGCGCTAGGGAGGAGAATTCACCCCTCCACTTT TRBJ1-6 . . TRBV9
CASSFIGGQRETQYF TGTGCCAGCAGCTTTATAGGTGGACAGAGGGAGACCCAGTACTTC TRBJ2-5 . . TRBV11-2
CASSLEGSHYGYTF TGCGCCAGCAGCTTGGAAGGCAGTCACTATGGCTACACCTTC TRBJ1-2 . . TRBV5-1
CASSFRMCPTEQYF TGTGCCAGCAGCTTTCGTATGTGCCCCACCGAGCAGTACTTC TRBJ2-7 . . TRBV11-3
CASSSGWGEKLFF TGTGCCAGCAGCTCAGGCTGGGGTGAAAAACTGTTTTTT TRBJ1-4 . . TRBV7-9
CASSSGTPNEQFF TGTGCCAGCAGTTCCGGGACCCCGAATGAGCAGTTCTTC TRBJ2-1 . . TRBV5-6
CASSDRALNQPQHF TGCGCCAGCAGTGACAGGGCACTCAATCAGCCCCAGCATTTT TRBJ1-5 . . TRBV10-2
CASSSAWNRFGRGYTF TGTGCCAGCAGTTCCGCCTGGAATAGATTCGGGCGCGGCTACACCTTC TRBJ1-2 . . TRBV6-5
CASSSGPQAYEQYF TGTGCCAGCAGCTCCGGCCCCCAGGCCTACGAGCAGTACTTC TRBJ2-7 . . TRBV7-8
CASSWETRPVYF TGTGCCAGCAGCTGGGAGACGAGACCCGTGTACTTC TRBJ2-7 . . TRBV5-8
CASSEAGGIPYEQYF TGTGCCAGCAGTGAAGCCGGAGGGATTCCCTACGAGCAGTACTTC TRBJ2-7 . . TRBV6-1
CASSLTVQETQYF TGTGCCAGCAGTTTAACGGTGCAAGAGACCCAGTACTTC TRBJ2-5 . . TRBV6-5
CASIQRTGLTYEQYF TGTGCCAGCATCCAGAGGACAGGGTTAACCTACGAGCAGTACTTC TRBJ2-7 TRBD1 . TRBV27
CASSPFWDSNYGYTF TGTGCCAGCTCACCATTTTGGGACAGTAACTATGGCTACACCTTC TRBJ1-2 TRBD1 . TRBV18
CAICVGPSEEQYF TGTGCCATCTGCGTTGGGCCCTCGGAGGAGCAGTACTTC TRBJ2-7 . . TRBV10-3
CASSSPQGPYGYTF TGTGCCAGCAGCTCCCCACAGGGTCCCTATGGCTACACCTTC TRBJ1-2 . . TRBV5-4
CASSPTGDGNTIYF TGTGCCAGCTCACCCACAGGGGATGGAAACACCATATATTTT TRBJ1-3 TRBD1 few TRBV18
CASSYTGTSADTQYF TGTGCCAGCAGCTACACCGGGACGTCGGCAGATACGCAGTATTTT TRBJ2-3 . . TRBV7-2
CAWSDLWTGARDTEAFF TGTGCCTGGAGTGATCTATGGACAGGGGCAAGAGACACTGAAGCTTTCTTT TRBJ1-1 TRBD1 . TRBV30
CASSIELQGADTQYF TGTGCCAGTAGTATAGAACTACAGGGGGCAGATACGCAGTATTTT TRBJ2-3 TRBD1 . TRBV19
CASSSGLSTDTQYF TGCGCCAGCAGCTCCGGACTATCCACAGATACGCAGTATTTT TRBJ2-3 . . TRBV5-1
CASSTRTSGASQYF TGTGCCAGCAGCACCCGGACTAGCGGGGCTTCGCAGTATTTT TRBJ2-3 TRBD2 . TRBV9
CASSYSMAQGAHGYTF TGTGCCAGCAGTTACTCGATGGCACAGGGGGCCCATGGCTACACCTTC TRBJ1-2 TRBD1 . TRBV6-5
CASNPPGLAGDSKYNEQFF TGTGCCAGCAATCCCCCGGGACTAGCGGGTGACTCAAAGTACAATGAGCAGTTCTTC TRBJ2-1 TRBD2 . TRBV2
CASSFGREGEQYF TGTGCCAGCAGTTTTGGGCGGGAGGGCGAGCAGTACTTC TRBJ2-7 TRBD2 . TRBV27
CASSLLDGYQPQHF TGTGCCAGCAGTTTATTGGATGGTTATCAGCCCCAGCATTTT TRBJ1-5 . . TRBV28
CASSLNQRPQETQYF TGTGCCAGCAGCCTTAATCAGCGACCCCAAGAGACCCAGTACTTC TRBJ2-5 . . TRBV14
CASSPRGASRQNEQFF TGTGCCAGCAGCCCAAGGGGGGCAAGCCGACAGAATGAGCAGTTCTTC TRBJ2-1 . . TRBV9
CASRIGQGNTGELFF TGCGCCAGCAGAATAGGGCAGGGTAACACCGGGGAGCTGTTTTTT TRBJ2-2 . . TRBV5-1
CASSWDRGSKGYTF TGTGCCAGCAGTTGGGACAGGGGGTCGAAAGGCTACACCTTC TRBJ1-2 TRBD1 once TRBV6-5
CASSSFWGQGSYNEQFF TGTGCCAGCAGCTCTTTCTGGGGACAGGGGTCCTACAATGAGCAGTTCTTC TRBJ2-1 TRBD1 . TRBV11-2
CAWSVRGSSYEQYF TGTGCCTGGAGTGTAAGAGGGAGCTCCTACGAGCAGTACTTC TRBJ2-7 . . TRBV30
CAITGTANQPQHF TGTGCCATCACTGGGACAGCCAATCAGCCCCAGCATTTT TRBJ1-5 TRBD1 . TRBV6-1
CASSLGLAGGTSYEQYF TGTGCCAGCAGCTTAGGACTAGCGGGAGGAACCTCCTACGAGCAGTACTTC TRBJ2-7 TRBD2 . TRBV11-2
CASSPKIDTQYF TGTGCCAGCAGCCCCAAGATAGATACGCAGTATTTT TRBJ2-3 . . TRBV13
CASSRGRTGELFF TGTGCCAGCAGTCGCGGACGGACCGGGGAGCTGTTTTTT TRBJ2-2 . . TRBV7-9
CASSLNGIDQPQHF TGTGCCAGCAGTTTAAACGGAATTGATCAGCCCCAGCATTTT TRBJ1-5 . . TRBV27
CATSRDPGGTYEQYF TGTGCCACCAGCAGAGATCCGGGGGGTACCTACGAGCAGTACTTC TRBJ2-7 TRBD2 few TRBV15
CSVLGLGQSSGYTF TGCAGCGTCCTCGGCTTGGGACAGAGCAGTGGCTACACCTTC TRBJ1-2 TRBD1 few TRBV29-1
CASSQGPAFRSNGYTF TGTGCCAGCTCACAGGGACCCGCTTTCCGCTCGAATGGCTACACCTTC TRBJ1-2 . . TRBV18
CASSPRSSGDTGELFF TGTGCCAGCAGCCCCCGGAGTAGCGGAGACACCGGGGAGCTGTTTTTT TRBJ2-2 . . TRBV7-3
CASSGYNEQFF TGTGCCAGCTCAGGGTACAATGAGCAGTTCTTC TRBJ2-1 . . TRBV18
CASSAPVGSETQYF TGTGCCAGCAGCGCCCCGGTGGGGTCAGAGACCCAGTACTTC TRBJ2-5 . . TRBV9
CASSLTGTGTNTEAFF TGTGCCAGCAGCCTAACCGGGACAGGGACGAACACTGAAGCTTTCTTT TRBJ1-1 TRBD1 . TRBV9
CASSDGGRNTQYF TGTGCCAGCAGTGATGGAGGCCGAAATACGCAGTATTTT TRBJ2-3 . . TRBV25-1
CASSARQAPESPLHF TGTGCCAGCAGTGCGCGACAGGCCCCGGAGTCACCCCTCCACTTT TRBJ1-6 . . TRBV6-1
CASSIVPGAMNTEAFF TGTGCCAGTAGTATAGTCCCAGGGGCAATGAACACTGAAGCTTTCTTT TRBJ1-1 . . TRBV19
CASSLYYDLSGNTIYF TGTGCCAGCAGCTTGTATTATGACCTCTCTGGAAACACCATATATTTT TRBJ1-3 . . TRBV7-7